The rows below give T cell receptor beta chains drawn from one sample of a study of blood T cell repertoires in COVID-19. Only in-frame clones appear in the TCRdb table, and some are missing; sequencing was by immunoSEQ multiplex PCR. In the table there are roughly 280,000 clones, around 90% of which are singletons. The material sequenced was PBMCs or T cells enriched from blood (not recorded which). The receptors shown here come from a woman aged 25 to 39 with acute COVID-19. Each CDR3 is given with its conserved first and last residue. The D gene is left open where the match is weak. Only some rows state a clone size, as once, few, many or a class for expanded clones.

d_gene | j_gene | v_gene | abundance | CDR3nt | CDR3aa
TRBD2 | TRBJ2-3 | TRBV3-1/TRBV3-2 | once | TGTGCCAGCAGCCGAAGGACTAGCGGGAGTACAGATACGCAGTATTTT | CASSRRTSGSTDTQYF
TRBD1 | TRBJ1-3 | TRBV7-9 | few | TGTGCCAGCAGCTCCAGGACAGGGGAGGGAAACACCATATATTTT | CASSSRTGEGNTIYF
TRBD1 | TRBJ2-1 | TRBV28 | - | TGTGCCAGCAGTTCCTCCGGGACAGGTCCCCATGAGCAGTTCTTC | CASSSSGTGPHEQFF
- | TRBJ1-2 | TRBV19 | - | TGTGCCAGTAGTGGGGCGGACTATGGCTACACCTTC | CASSGADYGYTF
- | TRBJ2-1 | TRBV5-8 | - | TGTGCCAGCAGCTTTTCGGTCGCCCCCTACAATGAGCAGTTCTTC | CASSFSVAPYNEQFF
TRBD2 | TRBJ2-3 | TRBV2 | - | TGTGCCAGCAGCGGGACTAGCGGCCCCGAAGATACGCAGTATTTT | CASSGTSGPEDTQYF
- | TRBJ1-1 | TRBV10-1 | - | TGCGCCAGCAGTGAGCACGGGAGCACTGAAGCTTTCTTT | CASSEHGSTEAFF
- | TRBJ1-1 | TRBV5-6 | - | TGTGCCAGCAGCTTGGGACAGGTGAACACTGAAGCTTCCTTT | CASSLGQVNTEASF
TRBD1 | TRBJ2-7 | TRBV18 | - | TGTGCCAGCTCACCGCCCGGGACAGGGGGAGAGCAGTACTTC | CASSPPGTGGEQYF
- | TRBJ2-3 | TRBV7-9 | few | TGTGCCAGCAGCCATAGAGGAGCAGGGCTTAGCACAGATACGCAGTATTTT | CASSHRGAGLSTDTQYF
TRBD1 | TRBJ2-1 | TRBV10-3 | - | TGTGCCATCAGCCCGGGACAGGGGGCGAGTGAGCAGTTCTTC | CAISPGQGASEQFF
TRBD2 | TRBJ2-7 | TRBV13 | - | TGTGCCAGCAGCCCCTTAGCGGGAGGGCCTGTGGAGCAGTACTTC | CASSPLAGGPVEQYF
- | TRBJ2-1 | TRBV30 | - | TGTGCCTGGAGTGCGGACTTAGGCTACAATGAGCAGTTCTTC | CAWSADLGYNEQFF
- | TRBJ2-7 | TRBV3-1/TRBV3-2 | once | TGTGCCAGCAGCCAACCGGGACTTTTATCCCCCGAGCAGTACTTC | CASSQPGLLSPEQYF
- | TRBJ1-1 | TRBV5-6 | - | TGTGCCAGCAGCCTCGGTATCTCTTCGGGGGGCACTGAAGCTTTCTTT | CASSLGISSGGTEAFF
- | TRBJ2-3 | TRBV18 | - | TGTGCCAGCTCACCGGAGGAGGTGGCAGATACGCAGTATTTT | CASSPEEVADTQYF
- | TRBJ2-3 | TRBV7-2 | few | TGTGCCAGCAGCTCCCAATGGCTAGATACGCAGTATTTT | CASSSQWLDTQYF
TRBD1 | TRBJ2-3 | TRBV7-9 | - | TGTGCCAGCAGCGGACAGGGTACAGATACGCAGTATTTT | CASSGQGTDTQYF
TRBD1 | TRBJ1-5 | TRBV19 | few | TGTGCCAGTAGCCCCGGACAGGGTGGTCAGCCCCAGCATTTT | CASSPGQGGQPQHF
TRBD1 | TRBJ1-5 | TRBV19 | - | TGTGCCAGTAGCCCTGGACAGGCCCTGAGCAATCAGCCCCAGCATTTT | CASSPGQALSNQPQHF
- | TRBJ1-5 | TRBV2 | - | TGTGCCAGCAGATTACAGGGCTTCGTAAATCAGCCCCAGCATTTT | CASRLQGFVNQPQHF
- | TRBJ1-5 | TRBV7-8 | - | TGTGCCAGCAGCTCCTCCCCGGCCATAGCCCACGAGCATTTT | CASSSSPAIAHEHF
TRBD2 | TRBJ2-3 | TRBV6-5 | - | TGTGCCAGCAGAGACGGGAGGCGCACAGATACGCAGTATTTT | CASRDGRRTDTQYF
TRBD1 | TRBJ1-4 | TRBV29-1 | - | TGCAGCGTTGAAGATTTTACAGGGGGTAATGAAAAACTGTTTTTT | CSVEDFTGGNEKLFF
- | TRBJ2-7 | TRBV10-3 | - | TGTGCCATCAGTGAGTACAGGTCCGAGCAGTACTTC | CAISEYRSEQYF
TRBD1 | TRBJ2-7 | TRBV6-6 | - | TGTGCCAGCAGAGACAACAGGGGGCTGGTCGAGCAGTACTTC | CASRDNRGLVEQYF
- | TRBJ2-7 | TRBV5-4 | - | TGTGCCAGCAGCGTCGACCAGGGAAGCTCCTACGAGCAGTACTTC | CASSVDQGSSYEQYF
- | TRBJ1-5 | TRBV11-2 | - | TGTGCCAGCAGCTTGGCAGGGCCGGGCAATCAGCCCCAGCATTTT | CASSLAGPGNQPQHF
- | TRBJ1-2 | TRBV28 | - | TGTGCCAGCAGCCTACAGGATACTGGCTACACCTTC | CASSLQDTGYTF
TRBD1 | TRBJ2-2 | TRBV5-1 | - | TGCGCCAGCAGCCCTGGACAGGGGGCCGGGGAGCTGTTTTTT | CASSPGQGAGELFF
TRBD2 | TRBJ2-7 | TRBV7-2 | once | TGTGCCAGCAGCTTGGCGGGAGTCAACGAGCAGTACTTC | CASSLAGVNEQYF
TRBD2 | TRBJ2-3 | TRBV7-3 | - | TGTGCCAGCAGCTCGGGCCCTAGCGGGAGCACAGATACGCAGTATTTT | CASSSGPSGSTDTQYF
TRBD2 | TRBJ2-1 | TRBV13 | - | TGTGCCAGCAGCCTGGGACTAGCGACGGAGTTCTTC | CASSLGLATEFF
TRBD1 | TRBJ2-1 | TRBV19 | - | TGTGCCAGTAGTGCTCACAGGGGCCCCTACAATGAGCAGTTCTTC | CASSAHRGPYNEQFF
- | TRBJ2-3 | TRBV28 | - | TGTGCCAGCAGTTTCTTTTGGCAGGCGGAGGGCACAGATACGCAGTATTTT | CASSFFWQAEGTDTQYF
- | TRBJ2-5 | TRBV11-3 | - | TGTGCCAGCAGTGAGGGGTTGGCACAGGGTGGGACCCAGTACTTC | CASSEGLAQGGTQYF
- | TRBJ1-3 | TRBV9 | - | TGTGCCAGCAGGGAGTTGGGAGTCTCTGGAAACACCATATATTTT | CASRELGVSGNTIYF
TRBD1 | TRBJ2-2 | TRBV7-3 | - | TGTGCCAGCAGCCCGGGACAGAACATGAACACCGGGGAGCTGTTTTTT | CASSPGQNMNTGELFF
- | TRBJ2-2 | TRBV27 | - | TGTGCCAGCAGTTTATTTCCGGGCGGGGAGCTGTTTTTT | CASSLFPGGELFF
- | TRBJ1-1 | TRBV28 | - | TGTGCCAGCAGTTGGGGGGTTAACACTGAAGCTTTCTTT | CASSWGVNTEAFF
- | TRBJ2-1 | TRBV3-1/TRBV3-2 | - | TGTGCCAGCAGCCAAGCGGGTAACAATGAGCAGTTCTTC | CASSQAGNNEQFF
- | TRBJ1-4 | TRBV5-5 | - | TGTGCCAGCACCTGGGGGGGAAGGGATGAAAAACTGTTTTTT | CASTWGGRDEKLFF
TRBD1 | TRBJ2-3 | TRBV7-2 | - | TGTGCCAGCAGCCCGGTCGGACAGGGGGCTGCAGATACGCAGTATTTT | CASSPVGQGAADTQYF
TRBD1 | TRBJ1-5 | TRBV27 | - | TGTGCCAGCAGTCCCCTGACAGGGACTCAAATCCTGACCGGCCCCCCGAATAATCAGCCCCAGCATTTT | CASSPLTGTQILTGPPNNQPQHF
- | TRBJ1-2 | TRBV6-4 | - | TGTGCCAGCAGTGACACCGGGACTGGAAGGAACACCTTC | CASSDTGTGRNTF
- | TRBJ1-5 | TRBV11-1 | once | TGTGCCAGCAGCTCGGACACGAATCAGCCCCAGCATTTT | CASSSDTNQPQHF
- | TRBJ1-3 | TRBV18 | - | TGTGCCAGCTCATCAATCCAAGAGGCTGGAAACACCATATATTTT | CASSSIQEAGNTIYF
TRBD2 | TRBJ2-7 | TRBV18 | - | TGTGCCAGCTCCGCCAGGATAGCGGGACCCTACGAGCAGTACTTC | CASSARIAGPYEQYF
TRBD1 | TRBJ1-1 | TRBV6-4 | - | TGTGCCAGCAAACCCGGACAGGGGAACACTGAAGCTTTCTTT | CASKPGQGNTEAFF
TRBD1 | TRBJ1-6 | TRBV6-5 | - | TGTGCCAGCAGTTTTAATCCGGGACAGGGGGATTCACCCCTCCACTTT | CASSFNPGQGDSPLHF
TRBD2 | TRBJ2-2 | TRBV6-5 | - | TGTGCCAGCAGACTAGCGGGACCCACCGGGGAGCTGTTTTTT | CASRLAGPTGELFF
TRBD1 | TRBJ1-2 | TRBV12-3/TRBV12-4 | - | TGTGCCAGCAGTCAAAACAGGGGGGATGGCTACACCTTC | CASSQNRGDGYTF
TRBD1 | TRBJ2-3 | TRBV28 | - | TGTGCCAGCAGCCAAAAGGGACAGGGGAGTACAGATACGCAGTATTTT | CASSQKGQGSTDTQYF
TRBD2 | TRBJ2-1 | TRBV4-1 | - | TGCGCCAGCAGCCAACATAGCGGGAGAACCCACAATGAGCAGTTCTTC | CASSQHSGRTHNEQFF
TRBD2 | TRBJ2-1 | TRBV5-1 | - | TGCGCCAGCAGCTTGACTAGCGGGAGGGTAGGGTCCAATGAGCAGTTCTTC | CASSLTSGRVGSNEQFF
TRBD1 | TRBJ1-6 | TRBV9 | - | TGTGCCAGCAGCGCAGAGACAGGGGGGGGGTCACCCCTCCACTTT | CASSAETGGGSPLHF
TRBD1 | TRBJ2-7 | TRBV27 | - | TGTGCCAGCAGTACGGACAGGTTTTCCTACGAGCAGTACTTC | CASSTDRFSYEQYF
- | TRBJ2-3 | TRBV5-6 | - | TGTGCCAGCAGTTATAGTCCCTCGGGTACGCAGTATTTT | CASSYSPSGTQYF
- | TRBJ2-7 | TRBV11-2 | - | TGTGCCAGCAGCTTAGCCCCGGGATTTCAGCAGTACTTC | CASSLAPGFQQYF